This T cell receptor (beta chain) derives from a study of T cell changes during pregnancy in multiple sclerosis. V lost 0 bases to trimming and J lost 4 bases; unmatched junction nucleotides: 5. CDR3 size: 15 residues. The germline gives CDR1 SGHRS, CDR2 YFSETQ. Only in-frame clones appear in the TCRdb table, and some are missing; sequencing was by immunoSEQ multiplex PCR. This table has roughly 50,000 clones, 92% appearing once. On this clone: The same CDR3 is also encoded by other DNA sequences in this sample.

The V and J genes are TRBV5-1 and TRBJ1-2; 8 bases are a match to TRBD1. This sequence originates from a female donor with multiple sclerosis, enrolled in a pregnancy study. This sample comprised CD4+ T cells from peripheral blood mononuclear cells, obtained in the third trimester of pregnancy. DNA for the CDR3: TGCGCCAGCAGCTTGGGACAGGGGTCAGGCTATGGCTACACCTTC. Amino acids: CASSLGQGSGYGYTF.